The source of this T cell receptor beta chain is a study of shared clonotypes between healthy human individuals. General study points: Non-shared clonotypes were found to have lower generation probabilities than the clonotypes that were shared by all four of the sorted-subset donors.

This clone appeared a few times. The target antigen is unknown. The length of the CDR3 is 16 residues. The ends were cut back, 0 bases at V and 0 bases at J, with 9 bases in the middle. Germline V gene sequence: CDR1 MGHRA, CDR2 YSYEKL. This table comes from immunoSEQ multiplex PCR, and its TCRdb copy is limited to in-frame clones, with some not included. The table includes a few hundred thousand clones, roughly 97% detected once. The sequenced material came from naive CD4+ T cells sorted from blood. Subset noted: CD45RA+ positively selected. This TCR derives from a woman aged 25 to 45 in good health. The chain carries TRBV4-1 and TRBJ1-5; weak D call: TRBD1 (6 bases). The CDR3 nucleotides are TGCGCCAGCAGCCAAGAACAGGGTTATAGCAATCAGCCCCAGCATTTT. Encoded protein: CASSQEQGYSNQPQHF.